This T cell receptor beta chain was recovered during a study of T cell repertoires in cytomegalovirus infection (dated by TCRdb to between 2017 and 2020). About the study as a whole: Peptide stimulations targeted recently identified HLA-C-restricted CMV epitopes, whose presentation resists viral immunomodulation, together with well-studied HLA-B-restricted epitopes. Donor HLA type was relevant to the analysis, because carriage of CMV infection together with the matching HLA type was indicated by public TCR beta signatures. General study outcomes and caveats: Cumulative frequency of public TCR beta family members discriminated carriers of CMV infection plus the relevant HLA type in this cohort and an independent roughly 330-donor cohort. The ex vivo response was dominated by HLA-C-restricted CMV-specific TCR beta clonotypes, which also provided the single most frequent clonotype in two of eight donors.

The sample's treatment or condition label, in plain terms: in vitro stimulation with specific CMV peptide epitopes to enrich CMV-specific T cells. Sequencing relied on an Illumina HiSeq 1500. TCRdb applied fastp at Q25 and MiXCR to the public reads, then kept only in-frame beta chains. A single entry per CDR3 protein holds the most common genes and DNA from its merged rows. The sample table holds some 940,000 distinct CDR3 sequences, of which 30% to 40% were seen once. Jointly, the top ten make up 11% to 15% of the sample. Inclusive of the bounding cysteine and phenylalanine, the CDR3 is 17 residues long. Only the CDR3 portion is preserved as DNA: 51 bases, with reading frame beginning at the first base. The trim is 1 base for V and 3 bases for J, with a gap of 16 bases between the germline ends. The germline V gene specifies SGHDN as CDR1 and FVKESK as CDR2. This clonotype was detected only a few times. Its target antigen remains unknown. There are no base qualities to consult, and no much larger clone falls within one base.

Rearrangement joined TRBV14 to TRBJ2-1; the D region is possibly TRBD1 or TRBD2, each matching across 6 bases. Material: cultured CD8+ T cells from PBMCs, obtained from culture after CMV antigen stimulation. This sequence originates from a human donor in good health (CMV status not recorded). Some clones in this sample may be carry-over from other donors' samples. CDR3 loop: CASSQAWGDINYNEQFF. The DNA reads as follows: TGTGCCAGCAGCCAAGCCTGGGGGGACATAAACTACAATGAGCAGTTCTTC.